A selection of T cell receptor beta chains follows, all from one sample in a study of cytotoxic CD8 clonotypes in ibrutinib-treated CLL. Sequencing used immunoSEQ multiplex PCR; TCRdb keeps in-frame clones, though not all of them. The table includes fewer than 400,000 clones, 60% to 80% detected once. This specimen consisted of PBMCs, obtained after 36 months of ibrutinib treatment. Every receptor here comes from a human donor with chronic lymphocytic leukemia. CDR3s include the opening cysteine and the closing phenylalanine or tryptophan. D genes are given only for firm matches. Clone sizes are given selectively: once, few, many, or a class where the clone is expanded.

DNA	CDR3	D	size	J	V
TGTGCCAGCAGTGAAGGGCCCCGGTTGTATAATTCACCCCTCCACTTT	CASSEGPRLYNSPLHF	.	.	TRBJ1-6	TRBV2
TGTGCCAGCAGCACGGGACACCGACAAGAGACCCAGTACTTC	CASSTGHRQETQYF	.	.	TRBJ2-5	TRBV21-1
TGTGCCAGCAGCTTAGTACTAGCCCCCGGGGAGCTGTTTTTT	CASSLVLAPGELFF	.	.	TRBJ2-2	TRBV7-2
TGCGCCAGCAGCCAAGGAGGGGCTGAAGCTTTCTTT	CASSQGGAEAFF	.	.	TRBJ1-1	TRBV4-1
TGTGCCAGCAGTGAGCGGGGACAGGGAAATAACCAGTACTTC	CASSERGQGNNQYF	TRBD1	.	TRBJ2-7	TRBV6-1
TGTGCCAGCAGCCTCCCACTGGGGGCGAGCTCCTACGAGCAGTACTTC	CASSLPLGASSYEQYF	.	few	TRBJ2-7	TRBV5-4
TGTGCCAGCAGCTTGTCATGGGGCAGGGAGCTGTTTTTT	CASSLSWGRELFF	.	few	TRBJ2-2	TRBV5-6
TGTGCCACCCAGAGCGGACAGGGATACTACGAGCAGTACTTC	CATQSGQGYYEQYF	TRBD1	.	TRBJ2-7	TRBV27
TGCAGCGTTGAAGGTCCGGGATTGGGTAACACTGAAGCTTTCTTT	CSVEGPGLGNTEAFF	.	.	TRBJ1-1	TRBV29-1
TGCGCCAGCAGCCAAGTCTGGACGGACAACTATGGCTACACCTTC	CASSQVWTDNYGYTF	.	.	TRBJ1-2	TRBV4-1
TGTGCCAGCAGCACCCCGAATTTCCTAGCGGGAGAGGCGGAGACCCAGTACTTC	CASSTPNFLAGEAETQYF	TRBD2	.	TRBJ2-5	TRBV9
TGTGCCAGTAGTACAAACAGGGTCGGTCAGCCCCAGCATTTT	CASSTNRVGQPQHF	.	.	TRBJ1-5	TRBV19
TGTGCCAGCAGCTACCAACCGGGACAGACAGATACGCAGTATTTT	CASSYQPGQTDTQYF	TRBD1	.	TRBJ2-3	TRBV7-2
TGTGCCAGCAGTTACGACAACTCTGGAAACACCATATATTTT	CASSYDNSGNTIYF	.	few	TRBJ1-3	TRBV6-5
TGTGCCAGCAGTGACCGGGGCCGCAATCAGCCCCAGCATTTT	CASSDRGRNQPQHF	.	.	TRBJ1-5	TRBV27
TGTGCCAGCAGCTTGGAGGGCTACTCCTACAATGAGCAGTTCTTC	CASSLEGYSYNEQFF	.	few	TRBJ2-1	TRBV5-5
TGTGCCAGCAGCCCTATCCCGATAGCGGGAGGGCCTTCCTATGAGCAGTTCTTC	CASSPIPIAGGPSYEQFF	TRBD2	.	TRBJ2-1	TRBV27
TGCGCCAGCAGCGCAACCGGGGAGCTGTTTTTT	CASSATGELFF	.	.	TRBJ2-2	TRBV5-1
TGTGCCAGCAGCTTGTCGGCGGGGGGTTGGACAGATACGCAGTATTTT	CASSLSAGGWTDTQYF	TRBD2	.	TRBJ2-3	TRBV5-4
TGTGCCAGCAGTGAGACTCGAATTGGGGAGACCCAGTACTTC	CASSETRIGETQYF	.	.	TRBJ2-5	TRBV28
TGTGCTAGTGGGGTCAGAGGGGGTACTGAAGCTTTCTTT	CASGVRGGTEAFF	.	.	TRBJ1-1	TRBV12-5
TGTGCCAGCAGCTCCAAAGGACTAGCGGGTTCCTACGAGCAGTACTTC	CASSSKGLAGSYEQYF	TRBD2	.	TRBJ2-7	TRBV5-6
TGTGCCAGCAGTTTAGGCGGGAAGCCCTACGAGCAGTACTTC	CASSLGGKPYEQYF	.	.	TRBJ2-7	TRBV28
TGTGCCAGCAGTTCTTCCTACGACCCAAATATCGCAGATACGCAGTATTTT	CASSSSYDPNIADTQYF	.	.	TRBJ2-3	TRBV27
TGCGCCAGCAAGGGCGGGATCTCCAATTCACCCCTCCACTTT	CASKGGISNSPLHF	.	.	TRBJ1-6	TRBV10-2
TGTGCCAGCGCCGGCCTCCTGCCATACAATGAGCAGTTCTTC	CASAGLLPYNEQFF	.	.	TRBJ2-1	TRBV2
TGCGCCAGCAGCCAAGAGGGTAGGGGCAAAAACATTCAGTACTTC	CASSQEGRGKNIQYF	.	few	TRBJ2-4	TRBV4-1
TGTGCCAGCAGAGCGGGACGTCTGCGGGCTTGGCGGAACACTGAAGCTTTCTTT	CASRAGRLRAWRNTEAFF	.	.	TRBJ1-1	TRBV2
TGTGCCAGCAGTTTTGGTAGAGCTTTCCAGGGCGAGCAGTACTTC	CASSFGRAFQGEQYF	.	.	TRBJ2-7	TRBV28
TGTGCCAGCAGCTTGGGGACGGCTACCTACGAGCAGTACTTC	CASSLGTATYEQYF	.	.	TRBJ2-7	TRBV5-6
TGTGCCAGCAGTGAGTGGGTTTTGAACACTGAAGCTTTCTTT	CASSEWVLNTEAFF	.	.	TRBJ1-1	TRBV2
TGTGCCAGCAGTTTAACAGGGGTGGGCTATGGCTACACCTTC	CASSLTGVGYGYTF	TRBD1	.	TRBJ1-2	TRBV28
TGTGCCAGCAGCTTAGGCCGCGGGGCAGATCCTCGATATGGCTACACCTTC	CASSLGRGADPRYGYTF	.	.	TRBJ1-2	TRBV7-2
TGCAGCGTTGAAGGAAGAGATACGCAGTATTTT	CSVEGRDTQYF	.	once	TRBJ2-3	TRBV29-1
TGTGCCAGCAGTTTAAGGCGGGGGAACTACGAGCAGTACTTC	CASSLRRGNYEQYF	TRBD2	.	TRBJ2-7	TRBV27
TGTGCCAGTAGTATAGGGGGCAAGGGCGGTACTGAAGCTTTCTTT	CASSIGGKGGTEAFF	.	.	TRBJ1-1	TRBV19
TGTGCCATCAGTCTAACAGAAGAGACCCAGTACTTC	CAISLTEETQYF	.	few	TRBJ2-5	TRBV10-3
TGTGCCAGCAGCCCAGGCAGTAATCAGCCCCAGCATTTT	CASSPGSNQPQHF	.	.	TRBJ1-5	TRBV2
TGTGCCAGCAGTTACAGCACGGGACAGCCCTACGAGCAGTACTTC	CASSYSTGQPYEQYF	TRBD1	.	TRBJ2-7	TRBV6-5
TGTGCCAGCAGTTTGCAGGGGGGAATCCAAGAGACCCAGTACTTC	CASSLQGGIQETQYF	.	.	TRBJ2-5	TRBV28
TGTGCCAGCAGCCAAAGGGTTCGACAGGGCGACACTGAAGCTTTCTTT	CASSQRVRQGDTEAFF	TRBD1	once	TRBJ1-1	TRBV14
TGCGCCAGCAGCCGCCTGACAGGACCACGAGATGGCTACACCTTC	CASSRLTGPRDGYTF	.	.	TRBJ1-2	TRBV4-1
TGTGCCAGCAGTGATTTGGGCTACACCGGGGAGCTGTTTTTT	CASSDLGYTGELFF	.	.	TRBJ2-2	TRBV2